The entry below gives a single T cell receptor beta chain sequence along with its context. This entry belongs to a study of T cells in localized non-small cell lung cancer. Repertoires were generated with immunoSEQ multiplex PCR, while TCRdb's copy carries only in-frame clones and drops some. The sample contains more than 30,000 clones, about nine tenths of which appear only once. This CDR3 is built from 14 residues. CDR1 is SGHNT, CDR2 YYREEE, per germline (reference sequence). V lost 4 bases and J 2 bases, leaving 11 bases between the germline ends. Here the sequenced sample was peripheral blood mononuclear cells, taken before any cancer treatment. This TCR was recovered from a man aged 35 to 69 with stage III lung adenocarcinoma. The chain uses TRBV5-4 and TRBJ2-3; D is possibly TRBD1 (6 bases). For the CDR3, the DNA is TGTGCCAGCAGCGGGACACAGACCACAGATACGCAGTATTTT. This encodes CASSGTQTTDTQYF.